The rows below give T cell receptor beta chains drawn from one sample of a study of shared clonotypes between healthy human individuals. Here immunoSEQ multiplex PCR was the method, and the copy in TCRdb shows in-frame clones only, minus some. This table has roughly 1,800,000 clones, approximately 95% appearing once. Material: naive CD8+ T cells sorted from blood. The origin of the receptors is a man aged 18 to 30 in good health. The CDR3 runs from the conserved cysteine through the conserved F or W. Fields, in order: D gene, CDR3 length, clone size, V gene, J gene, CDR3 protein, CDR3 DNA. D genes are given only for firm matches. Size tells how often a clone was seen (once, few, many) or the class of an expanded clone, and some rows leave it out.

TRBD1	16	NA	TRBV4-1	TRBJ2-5	CASSQQYRQGEETQYF	TGCGCCAGCAGCCAACAATACCGACAGGGGGAGGAGACCCAGTACTTC
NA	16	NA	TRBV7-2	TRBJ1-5	CASSVAGVYSNQPQHF	TGTGCCAGCAGCGTCGCAGGAGTCTATAGCAATCAGCCCCAGCATTTT
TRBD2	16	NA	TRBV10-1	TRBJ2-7	CASSESEDGGSYEQYF	TGCGCCAGCAGTGAGTCGGAAGACGGCGGGAGCTACGAGCAGTACTTC
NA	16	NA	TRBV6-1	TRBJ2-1	CASSEGLFLDYNEQFF	TGTGCCAGCAGTGAAGGACTCTTTTTGGATTACAATGAGCAGTTCTTC
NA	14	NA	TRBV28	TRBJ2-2	CASRPTPNTGELFF	TGCGCCAGCAGACCAACGCCAAACACCGGGGAGCTGTTTTTT
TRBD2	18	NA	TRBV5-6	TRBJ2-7	CASSLIHTSGRARDEQYF	TGTGCCAGCAGCTTGATTCACACTAGCGGGAGGGCCCGGGACGAGCAGTACTTC
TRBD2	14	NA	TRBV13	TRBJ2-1	CASSWGTSYNEQFF	TGTGCCAGCAGCTGGGGGACTAGCTACAATGAGCAGTTCTTC
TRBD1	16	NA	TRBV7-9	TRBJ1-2	CASSLGAQGAVYGYTF	TGTGCCAGCAGCTTAGGAGCTCAGGGGGCAGTCTATGGCTACACCTTC
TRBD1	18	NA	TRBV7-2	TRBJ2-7	CASSGGKRDSPHSYEQYF	TGTGCCAGCAGCGGGGGAAAACGGGACAGCCCACACTCCTACGAGCAGTACTTC
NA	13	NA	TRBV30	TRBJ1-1	CAWTAGLGTEAFF	TGTGCCTGGACCGCAGGGCTGGGCACTGAAGCTTTCTTT
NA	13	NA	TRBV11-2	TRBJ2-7	CASSLQGHYEQYF	TGTGCCAGCAGCTTACAGGGTCACTACGAGCAGTACTTC
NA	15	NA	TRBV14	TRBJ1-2	CASSPNLLQGRGYTF	TGTGCCAGCAGCCCCAATCTATTGCAGGGTCGAGGCTACACCTTC
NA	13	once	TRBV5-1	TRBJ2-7	CASSLASDYEQYF	TGCGCCAGCAGCTTGGCGTCAGATTACGAGCAGTACTTC
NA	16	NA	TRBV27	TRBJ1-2	CASSLSVYSGNYGYTF	TGTGCCAGCAGTTTATCCGTTTACAGTGGGAACTATGGCTACACCTTC
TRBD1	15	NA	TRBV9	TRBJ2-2	CASSGTGGVTGELFF	TGTGCCAGCAGTGGGACAGGGGGCGTCACCGGGGAGCTGTTTTTT
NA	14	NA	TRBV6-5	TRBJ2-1	CASSYGGESHEQFF	TGTGCCAGCAGTTATGGGGGAGAAAGTCATGAGCAGTTCTTC
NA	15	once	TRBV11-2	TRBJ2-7	CASSLSSGGNYEQYF	TGTGCCAGCAGCTTAAGCAGCGGAGGGAACTACGAGCAGTACTTC
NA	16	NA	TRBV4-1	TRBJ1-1	CASSPNANFMNTEAFF	TGCGCCAGCAGCCCCAACGCGAACTTCATGAACACTGAAGCTTTCTTT
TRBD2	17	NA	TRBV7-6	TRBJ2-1	CASSHPGRLAGYNEQFF	TGTGCCAGCAGCCACCCAGGCCGGCTAGCGGGATACAATGAGCAGTTCTTC
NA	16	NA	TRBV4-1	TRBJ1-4	CASSQDFRSTGEKLFF	TGCGCCAGCAGCCAAGATTTCCGGTCTACGGGAGAAAAACTGTTTTTT
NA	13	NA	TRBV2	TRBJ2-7	CASCCEGVYEQYF	TGTGCCAGCTGCTGTGAGGGGGTCTACGAGCAGTACTTC
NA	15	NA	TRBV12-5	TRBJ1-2	CASGFAGLPNYGYTF	TGTGCTAGTGGTTTTGCAGGGCTGCCTAACTATGGCTACACCTTC
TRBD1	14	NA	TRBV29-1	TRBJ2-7	CSVVETGVTYEQYF	TGCAGCGTTGTTGAGACAGGGGTTACCTACGAGCAGTACTTC
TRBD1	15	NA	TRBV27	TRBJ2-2	CASSLSPGGGRELFF	TGTGCCAGCAGCTTATCCCCAGGGGGCGGGAGGGAGCTGTTTTTT
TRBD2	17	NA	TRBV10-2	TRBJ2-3	CASSELISGGFSDTQYF	TGCGCCAGCAGTGAACTAATTAGCGGGGGGTTCTCAGATACGCAGTATTTT
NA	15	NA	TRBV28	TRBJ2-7	CASSSPTEAAYEQYF	TGTGCCAGCAGTTCCCCGACAGAAGCAGCCTACGAGCAGTACTTC
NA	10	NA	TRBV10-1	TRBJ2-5	CASTLLAQYF	TGCGCCAGCACCCTTTTGGCCCAGTACTTC
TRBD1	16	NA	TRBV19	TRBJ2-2	CASSILAGGFSGELFF	TGTGCCAGTAGTATTTTGGCAGGGGGCTTCTCCGGGGAGCTGTTTTTT
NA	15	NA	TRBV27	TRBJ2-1	CASSLSGGRGNEQFF	TGTGCCAGCAGTTTATCGGGGGGGCGCGGTAATGAGCAGTTCTTC
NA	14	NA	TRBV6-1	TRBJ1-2	CASSERTELYGYTF	TGTGCCAGCAGTGAAAGGACAGAACTCTATGGCTACACCTTC
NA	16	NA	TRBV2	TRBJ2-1	CASSEESWNSYNEQFF	TGTGCCAGCAGTGAAGAGTCGTGGAACTCCTACAATGAGCAGTTCTTC
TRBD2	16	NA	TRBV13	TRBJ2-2	CASSWGLAENTGELFF	TGTGCCAGCAGCTGGGGACTAGCGGAAAACACCGGGGAGCTGTTTTTT
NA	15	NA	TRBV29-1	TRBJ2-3	CSVEAGLTGTDTQYF	TGCAGCGTTGAGGCCGGGCTTACTGGCACAGATACGCAGTATTTT
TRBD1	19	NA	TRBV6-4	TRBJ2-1	CASTDRIRQGLTSYNEQFF	TGTGCCAGTACTGACCGGATAAGACAGGGGCTAACCTCCTACAATGAGCAGTTCTTC
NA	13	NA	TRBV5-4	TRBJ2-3	CASNPGVGDTQYF	TGTGCCAGCAACCCTGGGGTGGGCGATACGCAGTATTTT
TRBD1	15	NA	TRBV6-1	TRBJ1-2	CASSEGLDRIYGYTF	TGTGCCAGCAGTGAAGGGCTGGACAGGATCTATGGCTACACCTTC
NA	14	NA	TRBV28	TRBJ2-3	CASSSIEITDTQYF	TGTGCCAGCAGCTCCATCGAAATCACAGATACGCAGTATTTT
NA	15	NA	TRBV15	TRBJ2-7	CATSTGRAEFYEQYF	TGTGCCACCAGCACCGGGCGGGCGGAGTTCTACGAGCAGTACTTC
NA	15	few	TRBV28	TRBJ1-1	CASSLPAQANTEAFF	TGTGCCAGCAGTTTGCCGGCGCAAGCGAACACTGAAGCTTTCTTT
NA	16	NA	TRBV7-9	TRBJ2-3	CASSPVVSINTDTQYF	TGTGCCAGCAGCCCAGTAGTCAGTATTAACACAGATACGCAGTATTTT
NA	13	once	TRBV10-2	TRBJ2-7	CASSESPYYEQYF	TGCGCCAGCAGTGAGTCGCCATACTACGAGCAGTACTTC
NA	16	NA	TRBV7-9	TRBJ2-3	CASSPLFSLESDTQYF	TGTGCCAGCAGCCCGCTTTTTAGCCTGGAATCAGATACGCAGTATTTT